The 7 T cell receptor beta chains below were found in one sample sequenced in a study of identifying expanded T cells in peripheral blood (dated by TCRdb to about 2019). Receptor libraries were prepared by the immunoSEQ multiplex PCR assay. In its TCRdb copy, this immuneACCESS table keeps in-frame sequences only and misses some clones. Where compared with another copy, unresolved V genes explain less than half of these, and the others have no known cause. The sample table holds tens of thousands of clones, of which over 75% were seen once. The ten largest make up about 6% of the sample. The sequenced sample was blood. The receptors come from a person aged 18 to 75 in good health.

In nucleotides, the CDR3 is TGTGCCAGCAGGACTCTGGCGGGGGAGACCCAGTACTTC. The encoded protein is CASRTLAGETQYF. V is TRBV7-9 and J is TRBJ2-5, with D maybe TRBD2 (6 bases). Trimming stripped 6 bases from V and 5 bases from J, with 13 bases between. CDR1 and CDR2 (germline): SEHNR, FQNEAQ (reference sequence). CDR3 length: 13 residues.

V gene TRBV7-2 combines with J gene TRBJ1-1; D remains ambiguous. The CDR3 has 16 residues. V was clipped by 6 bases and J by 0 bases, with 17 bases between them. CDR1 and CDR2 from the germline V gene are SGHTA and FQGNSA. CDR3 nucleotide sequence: TGTGCCAGCAGTTCCCAGGTCGGGTTTATGAACACTGAAGCTTTCTTT. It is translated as CASSSQVGFMNTEAFF.

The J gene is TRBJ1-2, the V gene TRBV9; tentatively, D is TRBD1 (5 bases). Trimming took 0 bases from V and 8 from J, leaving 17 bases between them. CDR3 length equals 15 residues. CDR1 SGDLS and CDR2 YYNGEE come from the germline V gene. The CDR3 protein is CASSVGQGEAFGYTF. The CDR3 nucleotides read TGTGCCAGCAGCGTAGGTCAAGGGGAGGCATTCGGCTACACCTTC.

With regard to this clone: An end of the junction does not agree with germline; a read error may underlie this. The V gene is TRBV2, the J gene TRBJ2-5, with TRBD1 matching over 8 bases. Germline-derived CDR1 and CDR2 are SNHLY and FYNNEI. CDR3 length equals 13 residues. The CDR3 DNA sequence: TGTGCCAGCGGATCAGGGGGCCAAGCGACCCAGTACTTC. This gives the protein CASGSGGQATQYF. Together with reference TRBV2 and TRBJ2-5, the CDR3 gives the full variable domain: EPEVTQTPSHQVTQMGQEVILRCVPISNHLYFYWYRQILGQKVEFLVSFYNNEISEKSEIFDDQFSVERPDGSNFTLKIRSTKLEDSAMYFCASGSGGQATQYFGPGTRLLVL.

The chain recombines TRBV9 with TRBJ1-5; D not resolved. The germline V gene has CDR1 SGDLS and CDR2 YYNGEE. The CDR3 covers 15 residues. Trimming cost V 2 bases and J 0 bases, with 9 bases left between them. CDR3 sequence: CASSVDQDSNQPQHF. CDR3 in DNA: TGTGCCAGCAGCGTGGATCAGGATAGCAATCAGCCCCAGCATTTT.

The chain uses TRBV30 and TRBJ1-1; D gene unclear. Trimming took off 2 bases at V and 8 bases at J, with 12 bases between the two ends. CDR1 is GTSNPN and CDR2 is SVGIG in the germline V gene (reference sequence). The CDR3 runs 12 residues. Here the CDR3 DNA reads TGTGCCTGGAGTAGAGGCCGGGTGGAAGCTTTCTTT. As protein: CAWSRGRVEAFF.

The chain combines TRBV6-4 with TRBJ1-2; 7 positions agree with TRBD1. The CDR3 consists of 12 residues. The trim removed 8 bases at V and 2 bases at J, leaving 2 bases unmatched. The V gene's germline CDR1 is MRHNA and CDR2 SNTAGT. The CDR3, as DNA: TGTGCCAGCCGCAGGGGGAACTATGGCTACACCTTC. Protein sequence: CASRRGNYGYTF.